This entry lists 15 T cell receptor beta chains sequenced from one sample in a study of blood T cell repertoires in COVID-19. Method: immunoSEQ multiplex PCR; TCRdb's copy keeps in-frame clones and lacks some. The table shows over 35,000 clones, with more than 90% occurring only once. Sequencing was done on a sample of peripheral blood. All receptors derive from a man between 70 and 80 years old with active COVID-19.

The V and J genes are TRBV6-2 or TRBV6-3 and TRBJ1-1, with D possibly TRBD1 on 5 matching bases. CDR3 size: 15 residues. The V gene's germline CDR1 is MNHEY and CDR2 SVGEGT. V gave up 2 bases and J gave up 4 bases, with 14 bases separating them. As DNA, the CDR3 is TGTGCCAGCAGTTACATAGGCACAAGGGGCACTGAAGCTTTCTTT. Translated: CASSYIGTRGTEAFF.

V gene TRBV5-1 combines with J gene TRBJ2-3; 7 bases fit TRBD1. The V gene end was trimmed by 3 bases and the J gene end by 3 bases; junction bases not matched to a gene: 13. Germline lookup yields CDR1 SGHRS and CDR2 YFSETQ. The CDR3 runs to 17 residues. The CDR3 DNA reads TGCGCCAGCAGCTCCCCAGGGCCAGGGGGAACGACAGATACGCAGTATTTT. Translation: CASSSPGPGGTTDTQYF. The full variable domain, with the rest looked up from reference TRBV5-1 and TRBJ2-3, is KAGVTQTPRYLIKTRGQQVTLSCSPISGHRSVSWYQQTPGQGLQFLFEYFSETQRNKGNFPGRFSGRQFSNSRSEMNVSTLELGDSALYLCASSSPGPGGTTDTQYFGPGTRLTVL.

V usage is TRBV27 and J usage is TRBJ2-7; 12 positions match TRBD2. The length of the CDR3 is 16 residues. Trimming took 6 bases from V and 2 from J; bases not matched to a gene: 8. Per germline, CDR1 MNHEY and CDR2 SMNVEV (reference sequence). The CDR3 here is CASRLTSSGRAYEQYF. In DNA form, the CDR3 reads TGTGCCAGCAGGCTGACCTCTAGCGGGAGGGCCTACGAGCAGTACTTC.

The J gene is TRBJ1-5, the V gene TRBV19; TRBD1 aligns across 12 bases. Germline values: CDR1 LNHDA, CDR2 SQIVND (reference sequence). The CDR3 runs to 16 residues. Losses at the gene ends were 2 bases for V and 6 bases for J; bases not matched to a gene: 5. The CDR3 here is CASSIISGQGAQPQHF. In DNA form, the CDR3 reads TGTGCCAGTAGTATAATTTCGGGACAGGGGGCTCAGCCCCAGCATTTT.

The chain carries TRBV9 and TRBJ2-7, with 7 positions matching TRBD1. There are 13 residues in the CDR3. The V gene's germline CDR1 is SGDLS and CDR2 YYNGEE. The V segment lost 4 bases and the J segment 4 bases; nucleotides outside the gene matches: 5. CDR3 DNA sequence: TGTGCCAGCAGCCCCAGGGGGTGGTACGAGCAGTACTTC. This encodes CASSPRGWYEQYF.

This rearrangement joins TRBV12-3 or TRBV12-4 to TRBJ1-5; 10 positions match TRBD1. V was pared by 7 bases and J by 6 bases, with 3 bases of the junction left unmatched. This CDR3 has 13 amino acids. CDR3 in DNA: TGTGCCAGCACGACAGGGGGCTTTCAGCCCCAGCATTTT. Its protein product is CASTTGGFQPQHF.

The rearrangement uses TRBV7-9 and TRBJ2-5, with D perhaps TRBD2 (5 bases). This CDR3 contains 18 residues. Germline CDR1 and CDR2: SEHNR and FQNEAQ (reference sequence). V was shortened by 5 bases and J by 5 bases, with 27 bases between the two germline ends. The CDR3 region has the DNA TGTGCCAGCAGCGCGATTTTAGGAGAGGACTCAACGCGGGAGACCCAGTACTTC. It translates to CASSAILGEDSTRETQYF. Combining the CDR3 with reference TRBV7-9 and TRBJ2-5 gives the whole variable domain DTGVSQNPRHKITKRGQNVTFRCDPISEHNRLYWYRQTLGQGPEFLTYFQNEAQLEKSRLLSDRFSAERPKGSFSTLEIQRTEQGDSAMYLCASSAILGEDSTRETQYFGPGTRLLVL.

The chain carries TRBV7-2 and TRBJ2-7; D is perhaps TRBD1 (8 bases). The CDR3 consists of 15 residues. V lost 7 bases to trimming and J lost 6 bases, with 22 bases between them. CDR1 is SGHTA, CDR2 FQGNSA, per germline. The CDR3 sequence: CASTLTQGGLVEQYF. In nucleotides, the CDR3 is TGTGCCAGCACTCTAACACAGGGGGGGTTGGTCGAGCAGTACTTC. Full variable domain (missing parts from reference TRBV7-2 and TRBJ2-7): GAGVSQSPSNKVTEKGKDVELRCDPISGHTALYWYRQSLGQGLEFLIYFQGNSAPDKSGLPSDRFSAERTGGSVSTLTIQRTQQEDSAVYLCASTLTQGGLVEQYFGPGTRLTVT.

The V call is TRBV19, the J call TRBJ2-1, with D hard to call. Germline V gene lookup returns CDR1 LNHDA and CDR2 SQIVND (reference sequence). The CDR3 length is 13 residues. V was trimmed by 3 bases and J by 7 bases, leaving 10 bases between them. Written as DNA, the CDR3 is TGTGCCAGTAGTATGAGCTATTGGAATGAGCAGTTCTTC. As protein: CASSMSYWNEQFF.

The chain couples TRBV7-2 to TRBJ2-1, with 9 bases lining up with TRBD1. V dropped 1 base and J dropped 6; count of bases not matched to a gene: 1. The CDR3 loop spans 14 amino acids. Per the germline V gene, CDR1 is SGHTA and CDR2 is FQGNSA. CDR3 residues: CASSLDRGLNEQFF. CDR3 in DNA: TGTGCCAGCAGCTTAGACAGGGGGCTCAATGAGCAGTTCTTC. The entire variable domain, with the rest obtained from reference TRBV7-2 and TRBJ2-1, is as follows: GAGVSQSPSNKVTEKGKDVELRCDPISGHTALYWYRQSLGQGLEFLIYFQGNSAPDKSGLPSDRFSAERTGGSVSTLTIQRTQQEDSAVYLCASSLDRGLNEQFFGPGTRLTVL.

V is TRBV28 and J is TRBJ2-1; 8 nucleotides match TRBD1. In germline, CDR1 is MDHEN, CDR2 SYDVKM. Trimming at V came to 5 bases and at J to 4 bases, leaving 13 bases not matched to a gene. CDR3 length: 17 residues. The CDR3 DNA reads TGTGCCAGCAGTCCCTCTCTGCGGGACAGGCTATACAATGAGCAGTTCTTC. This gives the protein CASSPSLRDRLYNEQFF.

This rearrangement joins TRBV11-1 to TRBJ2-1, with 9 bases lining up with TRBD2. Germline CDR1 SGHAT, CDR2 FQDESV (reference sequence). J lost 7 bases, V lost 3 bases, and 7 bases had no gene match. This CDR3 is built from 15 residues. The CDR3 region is CASSFVAGVGNEQFF. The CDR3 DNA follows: TGTGCCAGCAGCTTCGTAGCGGGGGTTGGGAATGAGCAGTTCTTC.

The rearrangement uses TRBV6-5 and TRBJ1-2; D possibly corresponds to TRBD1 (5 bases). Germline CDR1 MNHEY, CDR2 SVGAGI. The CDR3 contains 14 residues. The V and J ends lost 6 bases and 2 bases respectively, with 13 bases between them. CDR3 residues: CASSPVRGNYGYTF. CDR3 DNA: TGTGCCAGCAGCCCCGTACGGGGGAACTATGGCTACACCTTC.

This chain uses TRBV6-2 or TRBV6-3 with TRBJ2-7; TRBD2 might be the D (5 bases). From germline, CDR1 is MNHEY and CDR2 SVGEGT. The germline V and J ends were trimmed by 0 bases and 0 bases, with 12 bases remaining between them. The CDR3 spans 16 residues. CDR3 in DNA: TGTGCCAGCAGTTACTCTCGGCGGGTATACTCCTACGAGCAGTACTTC. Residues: CASSYSRRVYSYEQYF.

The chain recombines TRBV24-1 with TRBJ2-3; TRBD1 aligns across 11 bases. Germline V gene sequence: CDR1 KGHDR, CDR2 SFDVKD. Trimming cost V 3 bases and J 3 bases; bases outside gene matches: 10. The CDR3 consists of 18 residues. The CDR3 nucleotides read TGTGCCACCAGTGATAAACAAGGGACAGGGGGTATGACAGATACGCAGTATTTT. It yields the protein CATSDKQGTGGMTDTQYF.